The T cell receptor beta chain under discussion was sequenced for a study of T cell responses to AZD1222 COVID-19 vaccine. Clones were read by immunoSEQ multiplex PCR, and TCRdb kept only the in-frame ones, dropping some. Among some 150,000 clones listed, around 86% were seen once. Germline assignment: CDR1 MDHEN and CDR2 SYDVKM. Trimming removed 4 bases from V and 5 bases from J; junction bases left unmatched: 6. The CDR3 has 14 amino acids. This clone was found once. Its specificity is not known. Study-wide results and caveats: The span of vaccine-associated CD4 TCRs extended across spike, with dominance at 160-218 and 743-854. Elevations in Spike-specific TCR breadth and depth followed administration of two AZD1222 doses. Just a handful of AZD1222 recipients tested seropositive at baseline. Clonal diversity was possibly underestimated; the donors were predominantly white British and more often female.

The rearrangement joins TRBV28 to TRBJ2-7; TRBD1 matches 9 bases. The sequence derives from an adult who received the AZD1222 COVID-19 vaccine. This sample comprised peripheral blood, obtained 28 days after the second AZD1222 dose. CDR3 DNA sequence: TGTGCCAGCAGTTATCCGGGACAGGGACACGAGCAGTACTTC. Translation gives CASSYPGQGHEQYF.